What follows are 7 T cell receptor beta chains derived from one specimen sequenced in a study of Ad26.COV2.S vaccination and SARS-CoV-2 variants. Treatment meaning: 19 received Ad26.COV2.S at low or high dose, single or two shots; about 5 received placebo; per-sample allocation not given. Specimen acquisition occurred on day 63 following the initial vaccine or placebo injection. Generated by immunoSEQ multiplex PCR, the TCRdb table keeps only in-frame clones and is missing some. The table has hundreds of thousands of clones, around 87% seen once. Sequenced material: peripheral blood, taken in a trial of Ad26.COV2.S vaccine versus placebo. Every receptor here comes from a person aged 18-65 years who received the Ad26.COV2.S COVID-19 vaccine or a placebo.

The chain's CDR3 is CASSMGGITEAFF. The CDR3 DNA reads TGTGCCAGTAGTATGGGGGGAATCACTGAAGCTTTCTTT. V and J are TRBV19 and TRBJ1-1; D may be TRBD1 (5 bases). The CDR3 consists of 13 residues. Germline V gene sequence: CDR1 LNHDA, CDR2 SQIVND (reference sequence). V lost 3 bases to trimming and J lost 4 bases, with 9 bases between them.

The gene calls are TRBV7-2 and TRBJ1-1, with a possible D match to TRBD1 (6 bases). The germline CDR1 and CDR2 sequences are SGHTA and FQGNSA. Trimming cost V 6 bases and J 3 bases, with 17 bases left between them. CDR3 length: 15 residues. As DNA, the CDR3 is TGTGCCAGCAGGTCATTTATGGGGGCGCACACTGAAGCTTTCTTT. Translated: CASRSFMGAHTEAFF.

The chain employs TRBV19 and TRBJ1-5; 7 nucleotides align to TRBD1. Germline CDR1 LNHDA, CDR2 SQIVND (reference sequence). CDR3 length: 16 residues. Trimming removed 8 bases from V and 3 bases from J; junction bases left unmatched: 13. CDR3 in amino acids: CASLKPGGRFNQPQHF. The CDR3, as DNA: TGTGCCAGTTTGAAGCCAGGGGGACGATTCAATCAGCCCCAGCATTTT.

The rearrangement links TRBV7-9 to TRBJ1-6, with D possibly being TRBD1 (6 bases). The CDR3 contains 19 residues. Trimming took 0 bases from V and 5 from J, leaving 20 bases between them. CDR1 and CDR2 (germline): SEHNR, FQNEAQ (reference sequence). CDR3 nucleotide sequence: TGTGCCAGCAGCTTAGCATCATCCTACAGGGTGGGGGATAATTCACCCCTCCACTTT. It translates to CASSLASSYRVGDNSPLHF.

The J gene is TRBJ1-6, the V gene TRBV19; no clear D gene. Germline V CDR1 and CDR2: LNHDA, SQIVND (reference sequence). V was shortened by 4 bases and J by 0 bases, with 16 bases between the two germline ends. The CDR3 is 18 amino acids. The DNA of the CDR3 is TGTGCCAGTAGTAGCGAGGGAATTAAGAGCTCCTATAATTCACCCCTCCACTTT. Protein: CASSSEGIKSSYNSPLHF.

The genes are TRBV6-5 and TRBJ1-3; no reliable D call. The V gene's germline CDR1 is MNHEY and CDR2 SVGAGI. CDR3 size: 14 residues. Trimming pared 4 bases from V and 5 bases from J, leaving 12 bases between. The CDR3 protein is CASSSEVARNTIYF. In nucleotides, the CDR3 is TGTGCCAGCAGTTCCGAGGTGGCCAGAAACACCATATATTTT.

DNA of the CDR3: TGTGCCAGTAGCCCGGCATACCTTCAAGGCTACACCTTC. This sequence encodes CASSPAYLQGYTF. The gene calls are TRBV19 and TRBJ1-2; no reliable D call. The CDR3 extends over 13 amino acids. Trimming removed 6 bases at V and 8 bases at J, with 16 bases between. From germline, CDR1 is LNHDA and CDR2 SQIVND (reference sequence).